The T cell receptor (beta chain) under discussion was sequenced for a study of Graves' ophthalmopathy and Graves' hyperthyroidism. Notes on the study in general: Sensitivity of around 70% and specificity of less than 75% were achieved by the model that predicted ophthalmopathy progression.

The authors amplified TCR beta CDR3 regions, and they did so from RNA transcripts for repertoire sequencing. The workflow started with a first-round RT-PCR run with HTBI primers and then moved on to a second-round multiplex PCR. TCRdb reprocessed the multiplex PCR reads via MiXCR and lists one record per CDR3 protein. The sample lists 400,000 to 500,000 distinct CDR3 sequences, approximately 21% occurring once. Turning to this clonotype: Its cognate antigen is unknown.

The V and J ends lost 0 bases and 8 bases, in that order; junction bases with no gene match: 6. CDR1 is LGHNA and CDR2 is YSLEER in the germline V gene. The CDR3 consists of 15 residues. Sequenced input: peripheral blood. The source is a woman between 18 and 30 years old with stable Graves' hyperthyroidism. The chain recombines TRBV4-3 with TRBJ2-1, with 8 bases aligning to TRBD2. The CDR3 here is CASSQDSGRRDEQFF. The CDR3 DNA follows: TGCGCCAGCAGCCAAGACAGCGGGAGAAGGGATGAGCAGTTCTTC.